These 27 T cell receptor beta chains share one sample of origin, sequenced in a study of cytomegalovirus exposure and HLA in healthy donors. Method: immunoSEQ multiplex PCR; TCRdb's copy keeps in-frame clones and lacks some. The repertoire holds around 150,000 clones, with roughly 86% as singletons. The sample consisted of PBMCs. These receptors originate from a man in his late teens or twenties in good health and CMV-seropositive.

This chain connects TRBV5-4 to TRBJ2-7; TRBD2 aligns across 9 bases. J lost 0 bases, V lost 4 bases, and 11 bases had no gene match. Per germline, CDR1 SGHNT and CDR2 YYREEE (reference sequence). This CDR3 has 17 amino acids. DNA of the CDR3: TGTGCCAGCAGCCCCGGGCTAGCGGGGTGGAGCTCCTACGAGCAGTACTTC. This codes for CASSPGLAGWSSYEQYF.

The V gene is TRBV6-5, the J gene TRBJ2-4; the match to TRBD1 covers 7 bases. J lost 16 bases, V lost 2 bases, and 14 bases had no gene match. Germline-derived CDR1 and CDR2 are MNHEY and SVGAGI. CDR3 length: 14 residues. The CDR3 nucleotides are TGTGCCAGCAGTTACACCCTCATGACAGGGACCCTTTACTTC. It encodes CASSYTLMTGTLYF.

The J gene is TRBJ1-1, the V gene TRBV9; TRBD1 matches at 11 bases. CDR3 length equals 18 residues. Trimming took 4 bases from V and 0 from J; bases not matched to a gene: 11. CDR1 and CDR2 (germline): SGDLS, YYNGEE. The CDR3 DNA follows: TGTGCCAGCAGCCGGACCGCCGGGACAGGGGGAATGAACACTGAAGCTTTCTTT. It codes for CASSRTAGTGGMNTEAFF.

This chain links TRBV28 with TRBJ2-2, with D possibly being TRBD1 (5 bases). CDR1 is MDHEN and CDR2 is SYDVKM in the germline V gene. The V and J ends lost 3 bases and 8 bases respectively, with 13 bases between them. The CDR3 runs 14 residues. The DNA for the CDR3 is TGTGCCAGCAGTTTCGCAGGGCGGAGTGGGGAGCTGTTTTTT. Amino acids: CASSFAGRSGELFF.

This clone has just one count. This chain links TRBV28 with TRBJ2-1; 9 positions match TRBD2. This CDR3 has 18 residues. Germline assignment: CDR1 MDHEN and CDR2 SYDVKM. J gave up 5 bases and V 3 bases, and 14 bases lay outside the gene matches. CDR3 sequence reads: CASSFRIVAGVINNEQFF. CDR3 DNA: TGTGCCAGCAGTTTCCGTATTGTAGCGGGAGTAATTAACAATGAGCAGTTCTTC.

J is TRBJ2-2 and V is TRBV27; 8 nucleotides line up with TRBD2. With V trimmed by 4 bases and J by 4 bases, 2 bases remained unmatched. The CDR3 totals 14 residues. CDR1 and CDR2 (germline): MNHEY, SMNVEV (reference sequence). The CDR3 DNA reads as TGTGCCAGCAGTTGGACTAGCAGCACCGGGGAGCTGTTTTTT. It is translated as CASSWTSSTGELFF.

The genes are TRBV6-1 and TRBJ1-5; possibly TRBD1 for D (6 bases). The V end lost 1 base, the J end lost 5 bases, and 12 bases lay between the germline ends. The CDR3 is 15 amino acids. Germline CDR1 is MNHNS and CDR2 is SASEGT. The CDR3 nucleotides are TGTGCCAGCAGTGAAGTACAGGGAGGGTATCAGCCCCAGCATTTT. Its protein product is CASSEVQGGYQPQHF.

This clone was seen a single time. This chain connects TRBV11-2 to TRBJ2-1; 15 bases align to TRBD2. The CDR3 is 18 amino acids. Germline V gives CDR1 SGHAT, CDR2 FQNNGV. V lost 5 bases to trimming and J lost 1 base; unmatched junction nucleotides: 6. CDR3 DNA: TGTGCCAGCAGCCTACTCGGACTAGCGGGAGGGTCCTACAATGAGCAGTTCTTC. Its protein product is CASSLLGLAGGSYNEQFF.

In this sample, this clone turned up a few times. The chain couples TRBV11-3 to TRBJ1-1; D uncertain. Trimming cost V 5 bases and J 2 bases, with 12 bases left between them. Germline CDR1 reads SGHNT; CDR2 reads YENEEA. The CDR3 has 14 residues. The CDR3 DNA sequence: TGTGCCAGCAGCCCAGGCTTGGCAAACACTGAAGCTTTCTTT. This sequence encodes CASSPGLANTEAFF.

The chain links TRBV5-6 to TRBJ2-5, with TRBD2 matching 8 bases. The CDR3 sequence is 14 residues long. The V and J ends lost 3 bases and 5 bases, in that order; junction bases with no gene match: 6. Per the germline V gene, CDR1 is SGHDT and CDR2 is YYEEEE. This CDR3 reads CASSSTGGLETQYF. CDR3 DNA: TGTGCCAGCAGCTCAACGGGGGGGCTGGAGACCCAGTACTTC.

V and J are TRBV4-1 and TRBJ1-5; no firm D call. The CDR3 covers 14 residues. Germline V gene data show CDR1 as MGHRA and CDR2 as YSYEKL. The ends were cut back, 0 bases at V and 0 bases at J, with 3 bases in the middle. CDR3 nucleotide sequence: TGCGCCAGCAGCCAAGACTATAGCAATCAGCCCCAGCATTTT. Translated: CASSQDYSNQPQHF.

The rearrangement uses TRBV7-9 and TRBJ1-2; possibly TRBD1 for D (6 bases). The CDR3 covers 14 residues. Trimming took off 1 base at V and 5 bases at J, with 11 bases between the two ends. In germline, CDR1 is SEHNR, CDR2 FQNEAQ (reference sequence). In nucleotides, the CDR3 is TGTGCCAGCAGCTTAGGCAGGGGATCATATGGCTACACCTTC. This translates into CASSLGRGSYGYTF.

The table lists this clone with a count of one. The chain combines TRBV13 with TRBJ2-7; 9 nucleotides line up with TRBD1. The CDR3 consists of 14 residues. CDR1 and CDR2 from the germline V gene are PRHDT and FYEKMQ (reference sequence). V shed 5 bases, J shed 2 bases, and the junction held 4 bases outside the gene matches. The CDR3 DNA reads TGTGCCAGCAGCCTCCGGGACAGGGCCTACGAGCAGTACTTC. Protein: CASSLRDRAYEQYF.

The V gene is TRBV11-3, the J gene TRBJ2-7, with D unresolved. V shed 1 base and J shed 0 bases, with 10 bases lying between them. CDR1 is SGHNT and CDR2 is YENEEA in the germline V gene. The CDR3 has 15 residues. CDR3 sequence: CASSLGGSISYEQYF. CDR3 DNA sequence: TGTGCCAGCAGCTTAGGAGGATCGATCTCCTACGAGCAGTACTTC. Full variable domain (rest looked up from reference TRBV11-3 and TRBJ2-7): EAGVVQSPRYKIIEKKQPVAFWCNPISGHNTLYWYLQNLGQGPELLIRYENEEAVDDSQLPKDRFSAERLKGVDSTLKIQPAELGDSAVYLCASSLGGSISYEQYFGPGTRLTVT.

The chain has TRBV11-2 and TRBJ2-7; possibly TRBD2 for D (6 bases). CDR1 and CDR2 (germline): SGHAT, FQNNGV. There are 15 residues in the CDR3. V was trimmed by 4 bases and J by 4 bases, leaving 17 bases between them. The CDR3 DNA sequence: TGTGCCAGCAGCTACCAATGGTCGGGGGATTACGAGCAGTACTTC. It codes for CASSYQWSGDYEQYF.

The genes are TRBV7-9 and TRBJ2-7; TRBD1 aligns across 7 bases. V lost 6 bases and J lost 3; bases outside the gene matches: 5. In germline, CDR1 is SEHNR, CDR2 FQNEAQ (reference sequence). This CDR3 comprises 13 residues. The CDR3 here is CASSPGQIYEQYF. DNA for the CDR3: TGTGCCAGCAGTCCGGGACAGATCTACGAGCAGTACTTC.

The chain couples TRBV18 to TRBJ2-3, with 8 bases fitting TRBD2. The V segment lost 4 bases and the J segment 4 bases; nucleotides outside the gene matches: 4. In germline, CDR1 is KGHSH, CDR2 LQKENI. The CDR3 length is 14 residues. The CDR3 here is CASSLSGDADTQYF. The CDR3 nucleotides are TGTGCCAGCTCACTTAGCGGGGACGCAGATACGCAGTATTTT.

The chain couples TRBV5-8 to TRBJ2-2, with D hard to call. This CDR3 comprises 12 residues. Trimming pared 4 bases from V and 9 bases from J, leaving 10 bases between. Germline values: CDR1 SGHTS, CDR2 YDEGEE. DNA of the CDR3: TGTGCCAGCAGCCTTACACGCAGGGAGCTGTTTTTT. It translates to CASSLTRRELFF.

J is TRBJ2-7 and V is TRBV27; TRBD1 matches 9 bases. Germline V gene data show CDR1 as MNHEY and CDR2 as SMNVEV (reference sequence). The junction had 3 bases not matched to a gene; V was cut back by 3 bases and J by 0 bases. The CDR3 runs to 15 residues. The DNA of the CDR3 is TGTGCCAGCAGTTTCGACAGGGGGAGCTCCTACGAGCAGTACTTC. It encodes CASSFDRGSSYEQYF.

This chain uses TRBV6-5 with TRBJ1-1; unclear D gene. Germline V lookup: CDR1 MNHEY, CDR2 SVGAGI. The germline V and J ends were trimmed by 0 bases and 5 bases, with 10 bases remaining between them. This CDR3 spans 14 amino acids. This chain's CDR3 is CASSYSSPGTEAFF. CDR3 in DNA: TGTGCCAGCAGTTACTCGAGTCCCGGGACTGAAGCTTTCTTT.

The chain combines TRBV28 with TRBJ2-1; possibly TRBD1 for D (5 bases). This CDR3 is 14 amino acids long. Germline V gene sequence: CDR1 MDHEN, CDR2 SYDVKM. V lost 6 bases, J lost 7 bases, and 16 bases lay in between. The CDR3 DNA follows: TGTGCCAGCAGCCTGACAGCCCTTAGGAATGAGCAGTTCTTC. Translated: CASSLTALRNEQFF. Full variable domain (outside the CDR3, taken from reference TRBV28 and TRBJ2-1): DVKVTQSSRYLVKRTGEKVFLECVQDMDHENMFWYRQDPGLGLRLIYFSYDVKMKEKGDIPEGYSVSREKKERFSLILESASTNQTSMYLCASSLTALRNEQFFGPGTRLTVL.

The V and J genes are TRBV29-1 and TRBJ2-7, with D unresolved. CDR1 and CDR2 from the germline V gene are SQVTM and ANQGSEA. The ends were cut back, 4 bases at V and 2 bases at J, with 12 bases in the middle. CDR3 length equals 13 residues. The CDR3 reads CSVVLGTTYEQYF. The CDR3 bases are TGCAGCGTTGTTCTGGGCACCACCTACGAGCAGTACTTC.

A word on this clone: The same CDR3 is also encoded by other DNA sequences in this sample. V gene TRBV27 combines with J gene TRBJ1-1, with 7 bases fitting TRBD1. CDR1 and CDR2 from the germline V gene are MNHEY and SMNVEV (reference sequence). The CDR3 spans 13 residues. V was clipped by 3 bases and J by 4 bases; unmatched bases: 2. The CDR3 spells CASSLNRGTEAFF. DNA of the CDR3: TGTGCCAGCAGTTTGAACAGGGGCACTGAAGCTTTCTTT.

This clone was recorded a few times. The V gene is TRBV4-1, the J gene TRBJ1-2; D is undetermined. Deletions cut 1 base from V and 6 bases from J, with 21 bases between. This CDR3 is 17 amino acids long. The germline CDR1 and CDR2 sequences are MGHRA and YSYEKL. CDR3 DNA: TGCGCCAGCAGCCAAGTAACGGCGGGATCTCTTATTGATGGCTACACCTTC. As protein: CASSQVTAGSLIDGYTF.

The V gene is TRBV5-4, the J gene TRBJ2-3; 10 bases fit TRBD1. The CDR3 spans 15 residues. The junction had 3 bases not matched to a gene; V was cut back by 1 base and J by 4 bases. Germline V gene data show CDR1 as SGHNT and CDR2 as YYREEE (reference sequence). CDR3 protein: CASSLTTGGSDTQYF. CDR3 DNA sequence: TGTGCCAGCAGCTTGACGACAGGGGGCTCAGATACGCAGTATTTT.

The chain carries TRBV11-2 and TRBJ2-1; 7 bases are shared with TRBD2. V lost 5 bases to trimming and J lost 2 bases; unmatched junction nucleotides: 9. Germline CDR1 reads SGHAT; CDR2 reads FQNNGV. The CDR3 has 16 residues. The CDR3 region is CASSARSSGPYNEQFF. The DNA for the CDR3 is TGTGCCAGCAGCGCCCGTTCTAGCGGACCCTACAATGAGCAGTTCTTC.

This clone occurred once. The chain carries TRBV5-1 and TRBJ2-3, with 10 bases fitting TRBD2. Trimming cost V 0 bases and J 0 bases; bases outside gene matches: 4. The CDR3 covers 17 residues. Germline assignment: CDR1 SGHRS and CDR2 YFSETQ. DNA of the CDR3: TGCGCCAGCAGCTTGGAAGTAGCGGGAGGCAGCACAGATACGCAGTATTTT. Translating gives CASSLEVAGGSTDTQYF.